The present entry profiles one T cell receptor beta chain with its context. These data are taken from a study of TIL therapy for anti-PD-1-resistant metastatic lung cancer. Germline V gene lookup returns CDR1 SGHRS and CDR2 YFSETQ. Trimming removed 0 bases at V and 2 bases at J, with 6 bases between. The CDR3 extends over 14 amino acids. The immunoSEQ assay was v3. Profiling relied on immunoSEQ multiplex PCR, and the TCRdb table lists in-frame clones only, not all of them. Among 50,000 to 60,000 clones listed, less than 75% were seen once. Time point defined: pre-treatment sample, taken before nivolumab and TIL therapy. Pleural nodules or supraclavicular lymph nodes made up most of the excised metastases sampled. Adults with stage 4 NSCLC were enrolled in a phase I trial.

The sample consisted of tumor tissue, taken at baseline. The rearrangement joins TRBV5-1 to TRBJ1-3; no clear D gene. The clonotype originates from a person aged 25-80 years with non-small cell lung cancer. CDR3 sequence (DNA): TGCGCCAGCAGCTTGGGAACAGCTGGAAACACCATATATTTT. This codes for CASSLGTAGNTIYF.